The 6 T cell receptor beta chains reported below all come from one sample, sequenced in a study of lymphopenia after photon versus proton radiotherapy. The protocol was immunoSEQ multiplex PCR, while the TCRdb copy is restricted to in-frame clones and leaves out a portion. The sample has around 64,000 clones, around 93% seen once. The specimen was peripheral blood, collected from a patient treated with photon-based radiotherapy. These receptors were taken from a middle-aged woman with cholangiocarcinoma.

The V and J genes are TRBV19 and TRBJ2-2; possibly TRBD1 for D (6 bases). CDR3 length equals 17 residues. The V end lost 0 bases, the J end lost 6 bases, and 17 bases lay between the germline ends. The germline V gene has CDR1 LNHDA and CDR2 SQIVND (reference sequence). In DNA form, the CDR3 reads TGTGCCAGTAGTATAGATCGAGGGGCAGGGGTTCCCGGGGAGCTGTTTTTT. Its protein is CASSIDRGAGVPGELFF.

This clone was detected only once. The J gene is TRBJ1-1, the V gene TRBV21-1. TRBV21-1 is a listed pseudogene. CDR3 length: 15 residues. The CDR3 here is CASSKVPGGNTEAFF. The CDR3 nucleotides read TGTGCCAGCAGCAAAGTCCCCGGGGGGAACACTGAAGCTTTCTTT.

V usage is TRBV18 and J usage is TRBJ2-1; TRBD2 matches 8 bases. This CDR3 has 14 amino acids. Germline trimming cut 4 bases from V and 8 bases from J; bases unmatched to any gene: 7. The germline gives CDR1 KGHSH, CDR2 LQKENI. The CDR3 sequence: CASSLGRREDEQFF. CDR3 in DNA: TGTGCCAGCTCACTGGGCAGGCGGGAGGATGAGCAGTTCTTC.

The chain has TRBV5-4 and TRBJ1-2; D perhaps matches TRBD1 (6 bases). Looked up from germline, CDR1 is SGHNT and CDR2 is YYREEE (reference sequence). Trimming stripped 6 bases from V and 0 bases from J, with 21 bases between. The length of the CDR3 is 17 residues. This chain's CDR3 is CASTPRGGLQSNYGYTF. The CDR3 coding sequence is TGTGCCAGCACCCCTCGGGGGGGGCTCCAATCTAACTATGGCTACACCTTC.

The rearrangement links TRBV7-2 to TRBJ2-7; D remains unclear. V shed 2 bases and J shed 3 bases, with 11 bases lying between them. Germline CDR1 reads SGHTA; CDR2 reads FQGNSA. This CDR3 has 14 residues. CDR3 sequence reads: CASSLMQKSYEQYF. CDR3 bases: TGTGCCAGCAGCTTAATGCAGAAGAGCTACGAGCAGTACTTC. Drawing the rest from reference TRBV7-2 and TRBJ2-7, the complete variable domain is GAGVSQSPSNKVTEKGKDVELRCDPISGHTALYWYRQSLGQGLEFLIYFQGNSAPDKSGLPSDRFSAERTGGSVSTLTIQRTQQEDSAVYLCASSLMQKSYEQYFGPGTRLTVT.

The chain carries TRBV19 and TRBJ1-2; D might be TRBD1 (6 bases). Germline V gene lookup returns CDR1 LNHDA and CDR2 SQIVND (reference sequence). With 3 bases removed from V and 4 bases from J, the gap between germline ends came to 15 bases. This CDR3 comprises 15 residues. For the CDR3, the DNA is TGTGCCAGTAGTATCCCTACTACAGGGATCTATGGCTACACCTTC. This encodes CASSIPTTGIYGYTF.